This is a list of T cell receptor beta chains from one sample in a study of OX40 agonist ivuxolimab in advanced cancers. Data came from immunoSEQ multiplex PCR; TCRdb stores just in-frame clones and leaves some out. The sample has about 79,000 clones; about 90% are singletons. The input for sequencing was CD4+ or CD8+ T cells sorted from blood, taken in a trial of the OX40 agonist ivuxolimab. All receptors come from an adult with an advanced solid tumor such as melanoma, head and neck, liver or kidney cancer. Each CDR3 is given with its conserved first and last residue. The order of the fields is D gene, V gene, J gene, clone size, CDR3 DNA, CDR3 protein. D genes are given only for firm matches. Only part of the rows carry a size: once, few, many, or a class if the clone is expanded.

-,TRBV16,TRBJ2-7,-,TGTGCCAGCAGCCAAGGGACTTACGAGCAGTACTTC,CASSQGTYEQYF
TRBD1,TRBV9,TRBJ2-1,-,TGTGCCAGCAGCGTCCAGACAGGGGTGGGTGAGCAGTTCTTC,CASSVQTGVGEQFF
-,TRBV7-6,TRBJ2-7,-,TGTGCCAGCAGCTTAGCGCCCCGGGATTCGGGGGAGCAGTACTTC,CASSLAPRDSGEQYF
-,TRBV7-9,TRBJ1-4,once,TGTGCCAGCAGCTCACTAGCTAATGAAAAACTGTTTTTT,CASSSLANEKLFF
TRBD1,TRBV4-1,TRBJ2-2,-,TGCGCCAGCAGCCCGGACAGGGGTGACACCGGGGAGCTGTTTTTT,CASSPDRGDTGELFF
-,TRBV5-1,TRBJ2-1,-,TGCGCCAGCATGGACCTGAGCAATGAGCAGTTCTTC,CASMDLSNEQFF
-,TRBV27,TRBJ2-5,-,TGTGCCAGCAGTTTTTTAGGGGAAGAGACCCAGTACTTC,CASSFLGEETQYF
-,TRBV9,TRBJ2-7,-,TGTGCCAGCAGCAAGGGACGGGACACGGCCTACGAGCAGTACTTC,CASSKGRDTAYEQYF
-,TRBV6-6,TRBJ1-2,few,TGTGCCAGCAGTTACCCGCAGGGTTATGGCTACACCTTC,CASSYPQGYGYTF
-,TRBV7-8,TRBJ2-7,-,TGTGCCAGCAGCTTAGGAGGAGTCCGCGAGCAGTACTTC,CASSLGGVREQYF
-,TRBV7-9,TRBJ2-1,-,TGTGCCAGCGGTTCATTAGGGGGTACGGCCGACAATGAGCAGTTCTTC,CASGSLGGTADNEQFF
TRBD1,TRBV11-2,TRBJ2-3,-,TGTGCCAGCAGCCCACAGGGGAAAGATACGCAGTATTTT,CASSPQGKDTQYF
-,TRBV25-1,TRBJ1-4,-,TGTGCCAGCATGGGACCCCCGGACGGTAATGAAAAACTGTTTTTT,CASMGPPDGNEKLFF
-,TRBV19,TRBJ1-1,-,TGTGCCAGTAGGGAAGACCGTTTAGAGGGGCTGAACACTGAAGCTTTCTTT,CASREDRLEGLNTEAFF
-,TRBV11-2,TRBJ1-6,-,TGTGCCAGCAGCTTAGATACGCGCAGCCCGAATTCACCCCTCCACTTT,CASSLDTRSPNSPLHF
-,TRBV7-3,TRBJ2-2,-,TGTGCCAGCAGCTTAACCGAAGAAAGGGAAGGCACCGGGGAGCTGTTTTTT,CASSLTEEREGTGELFF
-,TRBV2,TRBJ1-3,-,TGTGCCAGCCTTTCCCGGACGGGCAGGTCTGGAAACACCATATATTTT,CASLSRTGRSGNTIYF
TRBD1,TRBV11-2,TRBJ1-2,-,TGTGCCAGCAGTCTCCAGGGGGACCTCTATGGCTACACCTTC,CASSLQGDLYGYTF
-,TRBV19,TRBJ1-2,-,TGTGCCAGTAGCACCCCGGATCCCCGCTACGCCTTC,CASSTPDPRYAF
-,TRBV9,TRBJ1-4,-,TGTGCCAGCAGCGCCCTTGGGACGGTCTCTAATGAAAAACTGTTTTTT,CASSALGTVSNEKLFF
-,TRBV7-9,TRBJ1-4,few,TGTGCCAGCAGCTTACGGGAGGAAAAACTGTTTTTT,CASSLREEKLFF
TRBD2,TRBV27,TRBJ2-5,-,TGTGCCAGCAGTCCGACCACGGGGGGGGAGACCCAGTACTTC,CASSPTTGGETQYF
TRBD1,TRBV7-9,TRBJ2-7,-,TGTGCCAGCAGTCCTGACAGGGGGCTGCATTCGGGCGAGCAGTACTTC,CASSPDRGLHSGEQYF
-,TRBV5-1,TRBJ2-2,-,TGCGCCATCCGCCCCAACACCGGGGAGCTGTTTTTT,CAIRPNTGELFF
-,TRBV5-6,TRBJ2-7,-,TGTGCCAGCAGCTTGGCTAGGGGCCTTCGGGACGAGCAGTACTTC,CASSLARGLRDEQYF
-,TRBV7-2,TRBJ2-7,-,TGTGCCAGCAGCTCCCTTTGGTACGAGCAGTACTTC,CASSSLWYEQYF
TRBD2,TRBV11-2,TRBJ2-1,-,TGTGCCAGCGTTGGACTAGCGGGGGTTACCTACTCCTACAATGAGCAGTTCTTC,CASVGLAGVTYSYNEQFF
-,TRBV13,TRBJ2-7,-,TGTGCCAGCAGCTCGGATACCTACGAGCAGTACTTC,CASSSDTYEQYF
TRBD2,TRBV6-5,TRBJ2-5,-,TGTGCCAGCAGTTATCTGCCTAGCGGGGAGGAAGAGACCCAGTACTTC,CASSYLPSGEEETQYF
-,TRBV20-1,TRBJ2-7,-,TGCAGTGCTAGTCCCGAATACGAGCAGTACTTC,CSASPEYEQYF
-,TRBV7-8,TRBJ2-7,-,TGTGCCAGCAGCCTCCAGGCAGGGTCCGAGCAGTACTTC,CASSLQAGSEQYF
TRBD1,TRBV7-9,TRBJ2-7,once,TGTGCCAGCAGCTTAGAGGGACAGGGCTACGAGCAGTACTTC,CASSLEGQGYEQYF
-,TRBV21-1,TRBJ1-2,-,TGTGCCAACACCTGCCGGGGAAATGGCTACACCTTC,CANTCRGNGYTF
TRBD1,TRBV11-2,TRBJ2-7,-,TGTGCCAGCAGTACCGGGACAGCTATCTTCTACGAGCAGTACTTC,CASSTGTAIFYEQYF
TRBD1,TRBV14,TRBJ2-5,-,TGTGCCAGCAGCCCCTGGACAGGGGGATTTCGAGAGACCCAGTACTTC,CASSPWTGGFRETQYF
-,TRBV5-6,TRBJ2-7,-,TGTGCCAGCAGCCTTACGACGACAGTGCACGAGCAGTACTTC,CASSLTTTVHEQYF
-,TRBV25-1,TRBJ1-2,-,TGTGCCAGCAGTGAGTATGTCCAGGGAAACTATGGCTACACCTTC,CASSEYVQGNYGYTF
TRBD1,TRBV7-9,TRBJ2-7,-,TGTGCCAGCAGCTCCGGGACAGGACCATACGAGCAGTACTTC,CASSSGTGPYEQYF
TRBD1,TRBV6-6,TRBJ1-2,once,TGTGCCAGCTTGACAGGGATTGGCTACACCTTC,CASLTGIGYTF
TRBD2,TRBV6-5,TRBJ2-7,-,TGTGCCAGCAGTTACTCGACTAGCGGGGGGGCCGAGCAGTACTTC,CASSYSTSGGAEQYF
-,TRBV27,TRBJ2-7,-,TGTGCCAGCAGTTTAGGTACGGAACTCCACGAGCAGTACTTC,CASSLGTELHEQYF
-,TRBV5-5,TRBJ2-7,-,TGTGCCAGCAGCTTGGGGGCCCACGAGCAGTACTTC,CASSLGAHEQYF